One and the same sample provided the 22 T cell receptor beta chains below, sequenced in a study of shared clonotypes between healthy human individuals. Cells designated naive CD8 were CD45RO-negative and were positively selected for CCR7, with terminally differentiated effector memory CD45RA+ cells excluded. Using immunoSEQ multiplex PCR, the repertoire was profiled, and TCRdb retains in-frame clones only, with some absent. Among 800,000 to 950,000 clones listed, 96% were seen once. Input material: naive CD8+ T cells sorted from blood. These receptors all stem from a man aged 25 to 40 in good health.

For this clone: Germline is not matched at one junction end, which may reflect a read error. This rearrangement joins TRBV4-2 to TRBJ1-2, with a weak D call TRBD1 (5 bases). There are 20 residues in the CDR3. Germline V gene data show CDR1 as LGHNA and CDR2 as YNFKEQ. CDR3 in DNA: TGTGCCAGCAGTCAAGAGATGGTGTGGTACGCTGGGGGATCAAGTGGTGGCTACACCTTC. Its protein is CASSQEMVWYAGGSSGGYTF.

CDR3 DNA sequence: TGTGCCAGCAGCTTTCCGGACAATGAGCAGTTCTTC. This sequence encodes CASSFPDNEQFF. This chain joins TRBV7-9 and TRBJ2-1; no reliable D call. Germline V lookup: CDR1 SEHNR, CDR2 FQNEAQ (reference sequence). The germline V and J ends were trimmed by 3 bases and 5 bases, with 5 bases remaining between them. CDR3 length: 12 amino acids.

This sequence joins TRBV6-5 and TRBJ2-7; D is undetermined. The CDR3 is made up of 14 amino acids. Deletions cut 0 bases from V and 0 bases from J, with 6 bases between. Germline values: CDR1 MNHEY, CDR2 SVGAGI. This chain's CDR3 is CASSYSGNSYEQYF. In DNA form, the CDR3 reads TGTGCCAGCAGTTACTCGGGGAACTCCTACGAGCAGTACTTC.

There are many counts of this clone. CDR3 nucleotide sequence: TGTGCCAGCAGCTCCACCGAGGGACCCGGGGAGCTGTTTTTT. Protein sequence: CASSSTEGPGELFF. This chain joins TRBV7-3 and TRBJ2-2; D tentatively fits TRBD1 or TRBD2 (5 bases each). V lost 4 bases and J 6 bases, leaving 12 bases between the germline ends. Germline CDR1 SGHTA, CDR2 FQGTGA. The CDR3 covers 14 residues.

V usage is TRBV27 and J usage is TRBJ2-7, with TRBD2 as a possible D gene (5 bases). The germline V and J ends were trimmed by 2 bases and 3 bases, with 11 bases remaining between them. Germline V gene sequence: CDR1 MNHEY, CDR2 SMNVEV (reference sequence). The CDR3 totals 14 residues. This CDR3 is CASSLLFGSYEQYF. As DNA, the CDR3 is TGTGCCAGCAGTTTACTGTTTGGGAGCTACGAGCAGTACTTC.

The chain is built from TRBV19 and TRBJ1-4; TRBD1 matches at 8 bases. Per germline, CDR1 LNHDA and CDR2 SQIVND (reference sequence). Losses at the gene ends were 6 bases for V and 4 bases for J; bases not matched to a gene: 4. The CDR3 has 14 amino acids. The chain's CDR3 is CASSHGQGNEKLFF. CDR3 DNA: TGTGCCAGTAGCCATGGACAGGGTAATGAAAAACTGTTTTTT.

The gene calls are TRBV9 and TRBJ2-7; D might be TRBD1 (6 bases). V was pared by 3 bases and J by 7 bases, with 17 bases between. In germline, CDR1 is SGDLS, CDR2 YYNGEE. This CDR3 has 14 amino acids. The DNA for the CDR3 is TGTGCCAGCAGCGGCCGGGACAATAACCGGGAGCAGTACTTC. Its protein is CASSGRDNNREQYF.

V gene TRBV4-1 combines with J gene TRBJ2-7, with D perhaps matching TRBD1 (5 bases). V lost 2 bases to trimming and J lost 9 bases, with 17 bases between them. The CDR3 has 14 amino acids. The V gene's germline CDR1 is MGHRA and CDR2 YSYEKL. CDR3 residues: CASSQLITGESQYF. CDR3 in DNA: TGCGCCAGCAGCCAATTAATCACAGGAGAATCGCAGTACTTC.

A single count supports this clone. Other DNA sequences in the same sample also yield this CDR3. The CDR3 loop is CASSLSGPLGYEQYF. The CDR3 region has the DNA TGTGCCAGCAGTTTATCGGGGCCGTTAGGTTACGAGCAGTACTTC. This rearrangement joins TRBV27 to TRBJ2-7; possibly TRBD1 for D (5 bases). From germline, CDR1 is MNHEY and CDR2 SMNVEV (reference sequence). This CDR3 is 15 amino acids long. V was pared by 0 bases and J by 4 bases, with 13 bases between.

The rearrangement joins TRBV29-1 to TRBJ2-1; 13 nucleotides agree with TRBD2. V shed 4 bases, J shed 0 bases, and the junction held 3 bases outside the gene matches. The germline CDR1 and CDR2 sequences are SQVTM and ANQGSEA. The CDR3 spans 16 residues. CDR3 nucleotides: TGCAGCGTTGCCGGGACTAGCGGGACCTCCTACAATGAGCAGTTCTTC. This translates into CSVAGTSGTSYNEQFF.

Turning to this clone: Other DNA sequences of this sample code for an identical CDR3. The chain is built from TRBV9 and TRBJ2-7, with 13 nucleotides matching TRBD2. CDR3 length: 15 amino acids. The J segment lost 3 bases and the V segment lost 0 bases, leaving 0 bases of the junction unmatched. The germline CDR1 and CDR2 sequences are SGDLS and YYNGEE. The CDR3 protein is CASSVGTSGGYEQYF. CDR3 nucleotides: TGTGCCAGCAGCGTAGGGACTAGCGGGGGCTACGAGCAGTACTTC. The full variable domain, rest sourced from reference TRBV9 and TRBJ2-7, is DSGVTQTPKHLITATGQRVTLRCSPRSGDLSVYWYQQSLDQGLQFLIQYYNGEERAKGNILERFSAQQFPDLHSELNLSSLELGDSALYFCASSVGTSGGYEQYFGPGTRLTVT.

V gene TRBV2 combines with J gene TRBJ2-3; 14 nucleotides agree with TRBD2. The CDR3 spans 18 residues. Germline V CDR1 and CDR2: SNHLY, FYNNEI. Trimming removed 6 bases from V and 2 bases from J; junction bases left unmatched: 10. CDR3 residues: CASRGPGTSGSPTDTQYF. CDR3 nucleotides: TGTGCCAGCAGAGGCCCTGGGACTAGCGGGAGCCCCACAGATACGCAGTATTTT.

The V and J genes are TRBV19 and TRBJ2-7; weak D call: TRBD1 (6 bases). V gave up 8 bases and J gave up 3 bases, with 14 bases separating them. Germline V gene lookup returns CDR1 LNHDA and CDR2 SQIVND (reference sequence). The CDR3 runs to 13 residues. The CDR3 loop reads CASAPGHNYEQYF. DNA for the CDR3: TGTGCCAGTGCACCGGGACACAACTACGAGCAGTACTTC.

The chain links TRBV4-1 to TRBJ2-1; the D gene is possibly TRBD2 (7 bases). V lost 0 bases to trimming and J lost 5 bases, with 17 bases between them. Germline-derived CDR1 and CDR2 are MGHRA and YSYEKL. The CDR3 spans 17 residues. CDR3 in amino acids: CASSQEPLGGRDNEQFF. The CDR3 region has the DNA TGCGCCAGCAGCCAAGAACCCCTCGGGGGGCGGGACAATGAGCAGTTCTTC.

This chain connects TRBV27 to TRBJ2-7; D possibly corresponds to TRBD2 (5 bases). V lost 3 bases and J 12 bases, leaving 18 bases between the germline ends. The CDR3 spans 13 residues. The germline V gene encodes CDR1 MNHEY and CDR2 SMNVEV (reference sequence). CDR3 sequence: CASSFPASPYMYF. Here the CDR3 DNA reads TGTGCCAGCAGTTTTCCGGCTAGCCCGTACATGTACTTC.

CDR3 in DNA: TGTGCCAGCAGCTCAGAAGCGGGAGGTCCCTCCTACGAGCAGTACTTC. Translating it yields CASSSEAGGPSYEQYF. The chain recombines TRBV7-6 with TRBJ2-7; 9 positions agree with TRBD2. The CDR3 is 16 amino acids. Trimming took 4 bases from V and 0 from J; bases not matched to a gene: 7. Germline values: CDR1 SGHVS, CDR2 FNYEAQ.

The chain couples TRBV12-5 to TRBJ1-2; the D gene is possibly TRBD1 (5 bases). Deletions cut 4 bases from V and 5 bases from J, with 14 bases between. CDR3 length equals 14 residues. The V gene's germline CDR1 is LGHNT and CDR2 FRNRAP. CDR3 residues: CASGSGTRMYGYTF. The CDR3 nucleotides are TGTGCTAGTGGTTCCGGGACCCGAATGTATGGCTACACCTTC. Filled out from reference TRBV12-5 and TRBJ1-2, the complete variable domain reads DARVTQTPRHKVTEMGQEVTMRCQPILGHNTVFWYRQTMMQGLELLAYFRNRAPLDDSGMPKDRFSAEMPDATLATLKIQPSEPRDSAVYFCASGSGTRMYGYTFGSGTRLTVV.

The CDR3 DNA reads as TGTGCCAGCAGTTACGGCAGGGGTTCTAACTATGGCTACACCTTC. Translating gives CASSYGRGSNYGYTF. The chain couples TRBV6-6 to TRBJ1-2; possible D gene TRBD1, 6 bases. Germline CDR1 and CDR2: MNHNY and SVGAGI (reference sequence). The germline V and J ends were trimmed by 2 bases and 0 bases, with 10 bases remaining between them. The CDR3 length is 15 residues.

This clone appeared once. The rearrangement links TRBV6-5 to TRBJ2-5; D is undetermined. Germline V CDR1 and CDR2: MNHEY, SVGAGI. CDR3 length: 14 amino acids. Trimming shortened V by 3 bases and J by 5 bases, and 13 bases separated the two germline ends. CDR3 protein: CASSYSGRRETQYF. CDR3 DNA sequence: TGTGCCAGCAGTTATTCCGGGCGGCGGGAGACCCAGTACTTC.

Note on this clone: Only one base separates this from a far larger clonotype, so it likely reflects a read error. The rearrangement links TRBV4-2 to TRBJ2-1, with TRBD2 matching 12 bases. The CDR3 contains 19 residues. V lost 0 bases, J lost 2 bases, and 8 bases stayed unmatched. The germline gives CDR1 LGHNA, CDR2 YNFKEQ. The CDR3 DNA reads TGTGCCAGCAGCCAAGATTCGGTTACTAGCGGGAGGACCTACAATGAGCAGTTCTTC. Amino acids: CASSQDSVTSGRTYNEQFF.

V and J are TRBV10-1 and TRBJ2-1, with D unclear. Germline assignment: CDR1 WNHNN and CDR2 SYGVQD (reference sequence). The CDR3 is 13 residues long. V lost 0 bases and J 6 bases, leaving 6 bases between the germline ends. The CDR3 sequence is CASSESSGNEQFF. The CDR3, as DNA: TGCGCCAGCAGTGAGTCTTCTGGCAATGAGCAGTTCTTC.

J is TRBJ1-1 and V is TRBV9; D gene unclear. The CDR3 is made up of 15 amino acids. With 2 bases removed from V and 1 base from J, the gap between germline ends came to 12 bases. Per the germline V gene, CDR1 is SGDLS and CDR2 is YYNGEE. CDR3 in DNA: TGTGCCAGCAGCGTTTACGGGCTGCAGAACACTGAAGCTTTCTTT. It is translated as CASSVYGLQNTEAFF.